Listed below are T cell receptor beta chains from one sample, sequenced in a study of T cells after yellow fever vaccination. Via MiXCR, TCRdb re-called the 5' RACE reads, giving one row per CDR3 protein. The table has 200,000 to 250,000 distinct CDR3 sequences, about 7% seen once. The starting material was CD4+ T cells sorted from PBMCs, obtained 15 days after the yellow fever booster vaccination. The receptors originated from a man between 25 and 39 years old who received the YFV17D yellow fever vaccine. Each CDR3 is given with its conserved first and last residue.

j_call v_call cdr3_aa
TRBJ2-5 TRBV20-1 CSAHRGQGPETQYF
TRBJ2-2 TRBV5-6 CASSLVTLKLSGELFF
TRBJ2-7 TRBV30 CAWSGGSHEQYF
TRBJ2-5 TRBV14 CASSPRRERGETQYF
TRBJ2-5 TRBV6-1 CASSEWGSQETQYF
TRBJ2-7 TRBV20-1 CSAYSHYRPQLEQYF
TRBJ2-1 TRBV6-5 CASTQRVYNEQFF
TRBJ2-3 TRBV10-3 CAISESRGLAETDTQYF
TRBJ2-5 TRBV5-1 CASGPGGTSGETQYF
TRBJ1-3 TRBV9 CASSAGMRNTIYF
TRBJ2-2 TRBV7-3 CASSLGLDPGELFF
TRBJ2-2 TRBV20-1 CSARMLQRSDTGELFF
TRBJ2-5 TRBV24-1 CATSAAPSSRGYQETQYF
TRBJ2-2 TRBV6-5 CASSRTYQGFGELFF
TRBJ2-6 TRBV12-3/TRBV12-4 CASSFAQGARGANVLTF
TRBJ1-2 TRBV7-9 CASSDRQGDVAGYTF
TRBJ2-5 TRBV7-6 CASSPNRGQETQYF
TRBJ2-1 TRBV5-6 CASSLVATDQFF
TRBJ1-1 TRBV12-3/TRBV12-4 CASSLTGGSDTEAFF
TRBJ2-3 TRBV19 CASSIRQAQYF
TRBJ2-2 TRBV12-2 CASRSGTGETGELFF
TRBJ2-7 TRBV20-1 CSATRDSYEQYF
TRBJ2-3 TRBV19 CASTLAGGLRDTQYF
TRBJ2-5 TRBV20-1 CSATDPTGTETQYF
TRBJ2-5 TRBV15 CATSTVSGTGQETQYF
TRBJ2-5 TRBV10-3 CAISESAGSQETQYF
TRBJ1-5 TRBV20-1 CSASGGLGPQHF
TRBJ1-2 TRBV19 CASSRGREKDGYTF
TRBJ1-5 TRBV6-1 CASKGGAGSNQPQHF
TRBJ1-3 TRBV20-1 CSAKSLLLGNTIYF
TRBJ2-2 TRBV15 CATSPAGIGELFF
TRBJ2-7 TRBV4-3 CASSQESDSPYEQYF
TRBJ2-3 TRBV7-3 CASSFGLAGVPDTQYF
TRBJ2-1 TRBV5-1 CASSLGPAESYNEQFF
TRBJ1-1 TRBV7-9 CASSLFGERAFF
TRBJ1-2 TRBV7-2 CASSLQGLDIYGYTF
TRBJ1-4 TRBV12-3/TRBV12-4 CASGRGGRRKDEKLFF
TRBJ2-2 TRBV5-5 CASSLDYWNTGELFF
TRBJ2-7 TRBV5-1 CASSPTNSYEQYF
TRBJ2-7 TRBV4-2 CASSQEAGTRLGEQYF
TRBJ2-6 TRBV29-1 CSVDSSGANVLTF
TRBJ2-2 TRBV19 CAGAEANTGELFF
TRBJ1-1 TRBV6-5 CASSTGRNTEAFF
TRBJ2-1 TRBV6-1 CASSSGGRVFFHEQFF
TRBJ2-1 TRBV4-2 CASSHRPYYEQFF
TRBJ2-7 TRBV29-1 CSVARAYEQYF
TRBJ2-1 TRBV19 CASTLVPNSYNEQFF
TRBJ2-6 TRBV5-1 CASSLVVSNSGANVLTF
TRBJ2-6 TRBV5-1 CASSMVGIPGANVLTF